The clone carrying this T cell receptor beta chain has more than one count but fewer than ten. Its antigen is unknown. Sample-barcoded 5' priming and a J-beta primer mix drove a second PCR of 7 to 11 cycles. TCRdb ran MiXCR on the 5' RACE reads and lists one entry per CDR3 protein. The data contain 1.5 million to 2 million distinct CDR3 sequences, roughly 50% of them singletons. These data belong to a study of blood T cells in healthy people across ages. This CDR3 is built from 19 residues. Germline values: CDR1 PRHDT, CDR2 FYEKMQ (reference sequence). Deletions cut 3 bases from V and 6 bases from J, with 29 bases between. Findings and limits, study-wide: PBMCs that were unsorted prevented a conclusive naive versus antigen-experienced comparison. Significant beta diversity loss was already apparent by age approximately 37, declining roughly linearly.

Total RNA, at least 5.5 micrograms per sample, was extracted from PBMCs. This sequence originates from a woman in her 40s in good health. The sample taken for sequencing was blood. The chain uses TRBV13 and TRBJ1-1, with D possibly matching TRBD1 (6 bases). The CDR3 bases are TGTGCCAGCAGCTTTAAGGCCCCTCCGTCTGGACAGTCTCTAGCTGAAGCTTTCTTT. Its translation: CASSFKAPPSGQSLAEAFF.